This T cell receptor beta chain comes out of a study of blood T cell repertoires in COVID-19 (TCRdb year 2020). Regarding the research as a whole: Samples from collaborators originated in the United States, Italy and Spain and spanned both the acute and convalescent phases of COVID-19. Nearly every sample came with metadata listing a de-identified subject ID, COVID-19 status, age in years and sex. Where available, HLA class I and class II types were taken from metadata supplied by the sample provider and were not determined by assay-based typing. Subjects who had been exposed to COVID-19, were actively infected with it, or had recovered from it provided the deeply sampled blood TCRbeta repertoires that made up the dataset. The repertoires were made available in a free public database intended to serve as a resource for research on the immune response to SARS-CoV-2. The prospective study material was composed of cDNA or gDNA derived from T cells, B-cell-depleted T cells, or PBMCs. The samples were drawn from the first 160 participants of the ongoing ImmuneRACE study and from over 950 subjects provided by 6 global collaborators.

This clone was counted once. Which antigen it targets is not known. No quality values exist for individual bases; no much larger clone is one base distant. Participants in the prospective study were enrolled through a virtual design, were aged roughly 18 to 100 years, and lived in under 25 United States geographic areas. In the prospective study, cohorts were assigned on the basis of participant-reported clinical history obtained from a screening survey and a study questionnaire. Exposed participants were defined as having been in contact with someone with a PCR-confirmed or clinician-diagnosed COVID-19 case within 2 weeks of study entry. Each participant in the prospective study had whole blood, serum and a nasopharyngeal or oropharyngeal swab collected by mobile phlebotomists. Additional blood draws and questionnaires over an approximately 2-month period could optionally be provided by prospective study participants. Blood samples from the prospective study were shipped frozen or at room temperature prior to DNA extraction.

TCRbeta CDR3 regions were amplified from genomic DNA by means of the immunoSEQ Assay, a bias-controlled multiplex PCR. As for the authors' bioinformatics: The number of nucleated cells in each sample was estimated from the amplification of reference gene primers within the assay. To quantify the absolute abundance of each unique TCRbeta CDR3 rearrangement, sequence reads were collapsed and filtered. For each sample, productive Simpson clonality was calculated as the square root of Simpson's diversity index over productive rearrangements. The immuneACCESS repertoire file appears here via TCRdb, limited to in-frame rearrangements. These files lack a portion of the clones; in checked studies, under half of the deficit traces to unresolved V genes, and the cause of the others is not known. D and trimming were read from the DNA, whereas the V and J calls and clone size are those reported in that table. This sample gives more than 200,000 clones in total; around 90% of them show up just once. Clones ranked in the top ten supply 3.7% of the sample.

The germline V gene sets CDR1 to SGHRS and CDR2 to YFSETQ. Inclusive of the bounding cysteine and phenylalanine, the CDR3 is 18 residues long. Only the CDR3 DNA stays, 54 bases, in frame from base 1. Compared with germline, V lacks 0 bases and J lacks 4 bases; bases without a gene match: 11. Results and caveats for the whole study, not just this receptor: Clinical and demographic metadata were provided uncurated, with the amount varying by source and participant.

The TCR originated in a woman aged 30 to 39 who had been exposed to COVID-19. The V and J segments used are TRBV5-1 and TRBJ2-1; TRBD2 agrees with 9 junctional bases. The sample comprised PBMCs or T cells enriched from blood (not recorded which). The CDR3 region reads CASSLGLGSGRPYNEQFF. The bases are TGCGCCAGCAGCTTGGGGTTAGGTAGCGGGAGACCATACAATGAGCAGTTCTTC.